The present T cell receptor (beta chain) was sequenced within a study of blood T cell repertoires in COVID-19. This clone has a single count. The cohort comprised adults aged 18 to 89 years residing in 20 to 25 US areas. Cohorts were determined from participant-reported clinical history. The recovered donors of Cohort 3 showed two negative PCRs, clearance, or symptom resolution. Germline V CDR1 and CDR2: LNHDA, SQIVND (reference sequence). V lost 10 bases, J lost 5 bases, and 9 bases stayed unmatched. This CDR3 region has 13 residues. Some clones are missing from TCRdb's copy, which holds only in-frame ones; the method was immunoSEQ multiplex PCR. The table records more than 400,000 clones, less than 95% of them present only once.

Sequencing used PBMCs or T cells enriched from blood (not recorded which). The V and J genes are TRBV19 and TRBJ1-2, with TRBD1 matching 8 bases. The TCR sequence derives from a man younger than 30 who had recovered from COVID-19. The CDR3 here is CATMDRVGYGYTF. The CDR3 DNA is TGTGCCACCATGGACAGGGTTGGGTATGGCTACACCTTC.